Following are 22 T cell receptor beta chains from one sample sequenced in a study of blood T cell repertoires in COVID-19. Assay used: immunoSEQ multiplex PCR; TCRdb lists only in-frame clones, some missing. The sample shows 95,000 to 150,000 clones, roughly 89% of them seen only once. The specimen was peripheral blood. The receptors stem from a woman aged 50 to 60 with acute or convalescent COVID-19.

The chain combines TRBV27 with TRBJ1-2; 9 nucleotides align to TRBD1. Looked up from germline, CDR1 is MNHEY and CDR2 is SMNVEV (reference sequence). The CDR3 consists of 15 residues. The J segment lost 0 bases and the V segment lost 5 bases, leaving 4 bases of the junction unmatched. The CDR3 DNA sequence: TGTGCCAGCAGTACCCGGGACAGGGCTAACTATGGCTACACCTTC. As protein: CASSTRDRANYGYTF.

The chain uses TRBV2 and TRBJ2-7, with 10 bases aligning to TRBD2. The CDR3 has 15 residues. Trimming at V came to 5 bases and at J to 5 bases, leaving 9 bases not matched to a gene. In germline, CDR1 is SNHLY, CDR2 FYNNEI. The DNA for the CDR3 is TGTGCCAGCAGTCGCCTAGCGGGGGCAGGTAACGAGCAGTACTTC. Amino acids: CASSRLAGAGNEQYF.

The rearrangement joins TRBV6-6 to TRBJ1-5; 7 bases agree with TRBD1. CDR1 is MNHNY and CDR2 is SVGAGI in the germline V gene (reference sequence). Unmatched junction bases numbered 5, after V lost 0 bases and J lost 3 bases. The CDR3 runs to 16 residues. The CDR3 DNA is TGTGCCAGCAGTTACTCCCCGACAGGGTTCAATCAGCCCCAGCATTTT. It encodes CASSYSPTGFNQPQHF.

This CDR3 is CASSLGSYGYTF. The CDR3 region has the DNA TGTGCCAGCAGTTTGGGGAGCTATGGCTACACCTTC. The chain carries TRBV12-3 or TRBV12-4 and TRBJ1-2; D call uncertain. The CDR3 has 12 residues. Trimming cost V 3 bases and J 4 bases, with 6 bases left between them.

This clone occurred a few times. The chain carries TRBV4-3 and TRBJ1-5; the match to TRBD1 covers 9 bases. V was pared by 0 bases and J by 4 bases, with 4 bases of the junction left unmatched. The CDR3 contains 16 residues. CDR1 is LGHNA, CDR2 YSLEER, per germline. The CDR3 region is CASSQEWGQGNQPQHF. The CDR3 DNA follows: TGCGCCAGCAGCCAAGAGTGGGGACAGGGTAATCAGCCCCAGCATTTT.

The rearrangement uses TRBV19 and TRBJ2-5, with TRBD2 matching 7 bases. CDR3 length equals 16 residues. V shed 5 bases and J 2 bases; nucleotides not matched to a gene: 11. Germline V gene lookup returns CDR1 LNHDA and CDR2 SQIVND (reference sequence). The CDR3 protein is CASSSSGISDQETQYF. In nucleotides, the CDR3 is TGTGCCAGTAGTTCCAGCGGGATATCAGATCAAGAGACCCAGTACTTC.

This clone was seen only a few times. The rearrangement joins TRBV12-3 or TRBV12-4 to TRBJ1-2; D perhaps matches TRBD1 (5 bases). The CDR3 sequence is 11 residues long. Trimming removed 3 bases at V and 8 bases at J, with 7 bases between. The CDR3 protein is CASSFREGYTF. The CDR3 nucleotides are TGTGCCAGCAGTTTCAGGGAAGGCTACACCTTC.

The chain couples TRBV19 to TRBJ2-5, with TRBD1 identical over 8 bases. The CDR3 has 16 amino acids. After removal of 5 bases from V and 1 base from J, the junction contained 9 bases not matched to a gene. Germline V gene data show CDR1 as LNHDA and CDR2 as SQIVND (reference sequence). CDR3 nucleotide sequence: TGTGCCAGTAGTCCCCGGACAGGGAGATCCCAAGAGACCCAGTACTTC. Protein product: CASSPRTGRSQETQYF.

The chain recombines TRBV4-3 with TRBJ2-3, with D possibly TRBD2 on 5 matching bases. Per the germline V gene, CDR1 is LGHNA and CDR2 is YSLEER. Trimming cost V 0 bases and J 4 bases, with 11 bases left between them. The CDR3 is 15 amino acids. CDR3 coding DNA: TGCGCCAGCAGCCAAGATGGAGGTAACGCAGATACGCAGTATTTT. This gives the protein CASSQDGGNADTQYF.

This CDR3 is CASSLALGGLPPTQYF. The CDR3 DNA follows: TGTGCCAGCAGCTTAGCTCTCGGGGGGCTCCCCCCCACGCAGTATTTT. The chain employs TRBV7-2 and TRBJ2-3, with D tentatively TRBD2 (7 bases). The length of the CDR3 is 16 residues. V was shortened by 0 bases and J by 9 bases, with 19 bases between the two germline ends. Germline loops: CDR1 SGHTA, CDR2 FQGNSA.

The V call is TRBV7-2, the J call TRBJ2-7; 8 positions agree with TRBD2. The CDR3 runs to 13 residues. Germline V CDR1 and CDR2: SGHTA, FQGNSA. V dropped 4 bases and J dropped 3; count of bases not matched to a gene: 2. The CDR3 nucleotides are TGTGCCAGCAGCTCGGCGGGGGGCTACGAGCAGTACTTC. Its protein product is CASSSAGGYEQYF.

The V and J genes are TRBV27 and TRBJ2-1; a weak D match, TRBD1 (6 bases). This CDR3 is built from 14 residues. The V gene lost 5 bases and the J gene lost 3 bases, with 11 bases spanning the gap. The germline gives CDR1 MNHEY, CDR2 SMNVEV (reference sequence). In DNA form, the CDR3 reads TGTGCCAGCAGTCCACAGGGATACTACAATGAGCAGTTCTTC. Encoded protein: CASSPQGYYNEQFF.

This rearrangement joins TRBV18 to TRBJ1-5; D not certain. The CDR3 covers 15 residues. CDR1 is KGHSH, CDR2 LQKENI, per germline. V lost 2 bases and J lost 5, with 13 bases in between. The DNA for the CDR3 is TGTGCCAGCTCACCAGACTCAGTCGGATATCAGCCCCAGCATTTT. Its translation is CASSPDSVGYQPQHF.

V is TRBV18 and J is TRBJ2-7; no reliable D call. Germline assignment: CDR1 KGHSH and CDR2 LQKENI. V lost 10 bases to trimming and J lost 2 bases, with 18 bases between them. This CDR3 is built from 14 residues. CDR3 in amino acids: CATSERAAAYEQYF. The DNA for the CDR3 is TGTGCCACCTCGGAGCGCGCGGCCGCCTACGAGCAGTACTTC.

The V and J genes are TRBV2 and TRBJ2-7; 10 bases fit TRBD2. Trimming took 7 bases from V and 4 from J; bases not matched to a gene: 7. Germline V lookup: CDR1 SNHLY, CDR2 FYNNEI. The CDR3 covers 14 residues. CDR3 bases: TGTGCCAGCAAGCTGGCTAGCGGGGGTTACGAGCAGTACTTC. Its translation: CASKLASGGYEQYF.

V usage is TRBV27 and J usage is TRBJ1-2; D is unresolved. Germline-derived CDR1 and CDR2 are MNHEY and SMNVEV (reference sequence). The V gene lost 1 base and the J gene lost 3 bases, with 12 bases spanning the gap. The CDR3 loop spans 15 amino acids. DNA for the CDR3: TGTGCCAGCAGTTTATTGGGCAGCCTTGACTATGGCTACACCTTC. Translation: CASSLLGSLDYGYTF.

In DNA, the CDR3 is TGTGCCAGCAGTACGACAGGGGGTACTGAAGCTTTCTTT. Translating it yields CASSTTGGTEAFF. This chain connects TRBV28 to TRBJ1-1; 9 bases line up with TRBD1. The CDR3 covers 13 residues. Germline assignment: CDR1 MDHEN and CDR2 SYDVKM. V was pared by 5 bases and J by 5 bases, with 3 bases of the junction left unmatched.

This chain connects TRBV19 to TRBJ2-2, with D perhaps matching TRBD1 (5 bases). The germline CDR1 and CDR2 sequences are LNHDA and SQIVND (reference sequence). Trimming shortened V by 8 bases and J by 3 bases, and 16 bases separated the two germline ends. The CDR3 extends over 15 amino acids. The CDR3 loop is CASSTSQGYTGELFF. The CDR3 DNA sequence: TGTGCCAGTTCCACTTCTCAGGGATACACCGGGGAGCTGTTTTTT. Complete variable domain (other parts from reference TRBV19 and TRBJ2-2): DGGITQSPKYLFRKEGQNVTLSCEQNLNHDAMYWYRQDPGQGLRLIYYSQIVNDFQKGDIAEGYSVSREKKESFPLTVTSAQKNPTAFYLCASSTSQGYTGELFFGEGSRLTVL.

Written as DNA, the CDR3 is TGTGCCAGCAGCTTTGGGGCAAGGACTAGCCTGGATACGCAGTATTTT. Its translation is CASSFGARTSLDTQYF. The chain is built from TRBV5-8 and TRBJ2-3; TRBD2 matches at 8 bases. CDR3 length: 16 amino acids. The trim removed 2 bases at V and 6 bases at J, leaving 11 bases unmatched. Germline CDR1 reads SGHTS; CDR2 reads YDEGEE.

The chain links TRBV10-2 to TRBJ2-2, with 8 positions matching TRBD2. Losses at the gene ends were 7 bases for V and 5 bases for J; bases not matched to a gene: 9. The CDR3 sequence is 15 residues long. Germline lookup yields CDR1 WSHSY and CDR2 SAAADI. The CDR3, as DNA: TGCGCCAGCACTCTGACTAGCGTTGGGACCGGGGAGCTGTTTTTT. Its translation is CASTLTSVGTGELFF.

This chain links TRBV12-3 or TRBV12-4 with TRBJ1-2, with 8 bases aligning to TRBD1. The CDR3 runs to 13 residues. V lost 6 bases and J lost 2; bases outside the gene matches: 2. In DNA, the CDR3 is TGTGCCAGCAGCCGGGACAGGAACTATGGCTACACCTTC. As protein: CASSRDRNYGYTF.

This CDR3 reads CATSGGGANTGELFF. CDR3 coding DNA: TGTGCCACCAGCGGGGGCGGAGCGAACACCGGGGAGCTGTTTTTT. This sequence joins TRBV15 and TRBJ2-2, with a possible D match to TRBD1 (6 bases). V was cut by 5 bases and J by 0 bases, with 10 bases left in between. This CDR3 has 15 residues. The germline gives CDR1 LNHNV, CDR2 YYDKDF (reference sequence).